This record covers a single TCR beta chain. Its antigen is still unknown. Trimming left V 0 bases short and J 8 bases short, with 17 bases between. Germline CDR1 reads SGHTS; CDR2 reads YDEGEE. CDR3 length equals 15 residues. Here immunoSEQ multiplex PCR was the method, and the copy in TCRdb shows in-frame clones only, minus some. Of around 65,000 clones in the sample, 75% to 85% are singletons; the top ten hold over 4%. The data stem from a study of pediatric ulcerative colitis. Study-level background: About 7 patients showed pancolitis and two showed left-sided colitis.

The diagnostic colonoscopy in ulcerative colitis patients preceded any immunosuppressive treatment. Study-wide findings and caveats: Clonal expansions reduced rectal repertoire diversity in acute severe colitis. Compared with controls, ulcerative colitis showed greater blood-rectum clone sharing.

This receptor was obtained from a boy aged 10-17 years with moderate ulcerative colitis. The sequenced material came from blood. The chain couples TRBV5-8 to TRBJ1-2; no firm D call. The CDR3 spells CASSLGISQFLGYTF. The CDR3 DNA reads TGTGCCAGCAGCTTGGGCATTTCACAATTTTTAGGCTACACCTTC.